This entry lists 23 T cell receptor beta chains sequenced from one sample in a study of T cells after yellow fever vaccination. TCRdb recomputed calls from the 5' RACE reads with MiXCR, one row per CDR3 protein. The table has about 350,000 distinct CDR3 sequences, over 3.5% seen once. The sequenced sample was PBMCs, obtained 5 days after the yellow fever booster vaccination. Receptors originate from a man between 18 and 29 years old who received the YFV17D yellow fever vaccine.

In DNA form, the CDR3 reads TGTGCCAGCAGCGTTGGCTCGACTAGCGGGGTGGCGGAGACCCAGTACTTC. This codes for CASSVGSTSGVAETQYF. The genes are TRBV9 and TRBJ2-5, with 11 bases aligning to TRBD2. The CDR3 covers 17 residues. With 2 bases clipped from V and 5 bases from J, the junction kept 11 bases outside the gene matches. CDR1 SGDLS and CDR2 YYNGEE come from the germline V gene.

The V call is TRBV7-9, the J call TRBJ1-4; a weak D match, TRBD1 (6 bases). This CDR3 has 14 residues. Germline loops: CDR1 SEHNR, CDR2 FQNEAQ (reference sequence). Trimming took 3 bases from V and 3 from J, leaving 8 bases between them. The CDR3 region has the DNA TGTGCCAGCAGCTTTGGACAGCCTAATGAAAAACTGTTTTTT. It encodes CASSFGQPNEKLFF. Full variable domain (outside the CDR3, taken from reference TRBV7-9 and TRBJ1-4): DTGVSQNPRHKITKRGQNVTFRCDPISEHNRLYWYRQTLGQGPEFLTYFQNEAQLEKSRLLSDRFSAERPKGSFSTLEIQRTEQGDSAMYLCASSFGQPNEKLFFGSGTQLSVL.

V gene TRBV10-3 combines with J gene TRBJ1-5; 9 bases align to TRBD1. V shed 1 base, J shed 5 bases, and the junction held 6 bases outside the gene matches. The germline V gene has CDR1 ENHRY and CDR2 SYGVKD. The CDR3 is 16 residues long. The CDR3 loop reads CAISEYVQGAYQPQHF. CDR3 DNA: TGTGCCATCAGTGAGTACGTACAGGGGGCCTATCAGCCCCAGCATTTT.

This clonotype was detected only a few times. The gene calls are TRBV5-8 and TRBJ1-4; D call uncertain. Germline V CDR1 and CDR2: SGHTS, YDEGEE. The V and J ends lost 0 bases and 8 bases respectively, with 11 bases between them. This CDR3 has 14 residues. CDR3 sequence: CASSLGPEEEKLFF. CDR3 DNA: TGTGCCAGCAGCTTGGGGCCCGAAGAGGAAAAACTGTTTTTT. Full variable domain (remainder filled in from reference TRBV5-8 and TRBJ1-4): EAGVTQSPTHLIKTRGQQATLRCSPISGHTSVYWYQQALGLGLQFLLWYDEGEERNRGNFPPRFSGRQFPNYSSELNVNALELEDSALYLCASSLGPEEEKLFFGSGTQLSVL.

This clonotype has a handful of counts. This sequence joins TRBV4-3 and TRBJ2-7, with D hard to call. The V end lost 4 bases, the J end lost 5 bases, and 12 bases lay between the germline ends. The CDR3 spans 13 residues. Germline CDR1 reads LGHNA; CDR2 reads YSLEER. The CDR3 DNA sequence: TGCGCCAGCAGCCTAGTCTCTTGGGACGAGCAGTACTTC. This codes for CASSLVSWDEQYF.

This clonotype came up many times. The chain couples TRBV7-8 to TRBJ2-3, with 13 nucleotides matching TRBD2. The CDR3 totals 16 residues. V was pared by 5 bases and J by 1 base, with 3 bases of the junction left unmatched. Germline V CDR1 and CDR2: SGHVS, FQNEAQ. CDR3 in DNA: TGTGCCAGCAGCAAAACTAGCGGGGGGGGCACAGATACGCAGTATTTT. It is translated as CASSKTSGGGTDTQYF.

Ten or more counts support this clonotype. CDR3 nucleotides: TGTGCCAGCAGCTCGAGGGGAGGCAATCAGCCCCAGCATTTT. Amino acids: CASSSRGGNQPQHF. This chain links TRBV7-2 with TRBJ1-5; tentative D call: TRBD1 (5 bases). Germline CDR1 is SGHTA and CDR2 is FQGNSA. With 4 bases removed from V and 2 bases from J, the gap between germline ends came to 9 bases. The CDR3 contains 14 residues.

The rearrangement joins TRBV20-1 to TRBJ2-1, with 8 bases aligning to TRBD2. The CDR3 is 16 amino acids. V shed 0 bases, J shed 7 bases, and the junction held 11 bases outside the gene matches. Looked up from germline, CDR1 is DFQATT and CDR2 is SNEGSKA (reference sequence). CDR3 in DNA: TGCAGTGCTAGAGAGTGGGGACTAGGCGTTCTGAATGAGCAGTTCTTC. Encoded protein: CSAREWGLGVLNEQFF.

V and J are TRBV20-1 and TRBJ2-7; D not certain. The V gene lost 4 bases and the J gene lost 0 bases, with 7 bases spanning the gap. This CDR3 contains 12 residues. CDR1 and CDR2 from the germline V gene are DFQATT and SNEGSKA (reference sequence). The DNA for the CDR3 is TGCAGTGCTACCGAGGACTCCTACGAGCAGTACTTC. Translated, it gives CSATEDSYEQYF.

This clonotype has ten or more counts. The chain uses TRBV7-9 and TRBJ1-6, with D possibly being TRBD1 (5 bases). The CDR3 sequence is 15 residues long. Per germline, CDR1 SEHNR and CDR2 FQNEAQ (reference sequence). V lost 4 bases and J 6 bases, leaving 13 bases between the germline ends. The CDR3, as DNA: TGTGCCAGCAGCTCTAGCGGGGGTGGTAATTCACCCCTCCACTTT. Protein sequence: CASSSSGGGNSPLHF.

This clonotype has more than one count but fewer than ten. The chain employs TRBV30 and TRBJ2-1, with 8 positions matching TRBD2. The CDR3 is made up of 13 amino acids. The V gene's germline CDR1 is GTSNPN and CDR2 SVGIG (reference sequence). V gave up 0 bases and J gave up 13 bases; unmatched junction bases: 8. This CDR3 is CAWSVYPRGDQFF. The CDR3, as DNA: TGTGCCTGGAGTGTATACCCGCGGGGGGATCAGTTCTTC.

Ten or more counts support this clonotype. The chain's CDR3 is CSASGRASTDTQYF. CDR3 coding DNA: TGCAGTGCTAGTGGCCGGGCTAGCACAGATACGCAGTATTTT. The chain joins TRBV20-1 to TRBJ2-3; no clear D gene. CDR3 length: 14 residues. Germline V gene sequence: CDR1 DFQATT, CDR2 SNEGSKA (reference sequence). The V end lost 3 bases, the J end lost 0 bases, and 10 bases lay between the germline ends.

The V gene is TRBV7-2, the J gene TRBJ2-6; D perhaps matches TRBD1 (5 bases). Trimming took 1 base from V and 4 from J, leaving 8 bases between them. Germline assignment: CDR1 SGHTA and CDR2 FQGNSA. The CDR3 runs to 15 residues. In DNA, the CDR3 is TGTGCCAGCAGCTTAGGCAGGGCGGGGGCCAACGTCCTGACTTTC. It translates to CASSLGRAGANVLTF.

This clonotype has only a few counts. The DNA of the CDR3 is TGTGCCAGCGGACGTCAGAACACCGGGGAGCTGTTTTTT. Translating it yields CASGRQNTGELFF. This rearrangement joins TRBV6-5 to TRBJ2-2, with D hard to call. Germline CDR1 and CDR2: MNHEY and SVGAGI. The CDR3 is made up of 13 amino acids. Trimming cost V 8 bases and J 1 base, with 8 bases left between them.

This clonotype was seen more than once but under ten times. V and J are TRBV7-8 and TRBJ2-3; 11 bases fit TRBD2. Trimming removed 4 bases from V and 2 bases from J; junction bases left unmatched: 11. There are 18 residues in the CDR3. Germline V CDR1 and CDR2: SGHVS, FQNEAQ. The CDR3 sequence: CASSSSSGGSIITDTQYF. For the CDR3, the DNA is TGTGCCAGCAGCTCGTCTAGCGGGGGGTCAATAATCACAGATACGCAGTATTTT. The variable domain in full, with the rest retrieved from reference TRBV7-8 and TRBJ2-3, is GAGVSQSPRYKVAKRGQDVALRCDPISGHVSLFWYQQALGQGPEFLTYFQNEAQLDKSGLPSDRFFAERPEGSVSTLKIQRTQQEDSAVYLCASSSSSGGSIITDTQYFGPGTRLTVL.

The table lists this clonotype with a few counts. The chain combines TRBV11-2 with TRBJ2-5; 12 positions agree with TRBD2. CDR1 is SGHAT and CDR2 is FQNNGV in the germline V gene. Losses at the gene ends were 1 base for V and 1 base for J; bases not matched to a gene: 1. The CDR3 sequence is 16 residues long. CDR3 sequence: CASSLGTSGAQETQYF. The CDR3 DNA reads TGTGCCAGCAGCTTAGGGACTAGCGGGGCCCAAGAGACCCAGTACTTC.

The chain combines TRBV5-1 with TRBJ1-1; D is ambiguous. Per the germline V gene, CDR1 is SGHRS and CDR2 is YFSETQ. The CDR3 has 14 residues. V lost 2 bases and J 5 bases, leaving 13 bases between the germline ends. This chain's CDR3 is CASSLGHPGTEAFF. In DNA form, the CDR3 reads TGCGCCAGCAGCTTAGGGCATCCGGGGACTGAAGCTTTCTTT.

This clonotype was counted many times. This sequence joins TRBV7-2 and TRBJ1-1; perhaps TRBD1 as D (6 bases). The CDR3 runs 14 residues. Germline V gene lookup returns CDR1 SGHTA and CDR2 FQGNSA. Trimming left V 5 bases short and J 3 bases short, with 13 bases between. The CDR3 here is CASSIGGGHTEAFF. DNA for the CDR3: TGTGCCAGCAGCATAGGGGGGGGCCACACTGAAGCTTTCTTT.

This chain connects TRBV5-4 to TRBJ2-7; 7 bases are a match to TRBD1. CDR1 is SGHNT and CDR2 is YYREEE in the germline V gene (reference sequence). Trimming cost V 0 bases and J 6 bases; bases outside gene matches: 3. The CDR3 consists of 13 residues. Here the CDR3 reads CASSLAPGGEQYF. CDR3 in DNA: TGTGCCAGCAGCTTGGCCCCAGGGGGCGAGCAGTACTTC.

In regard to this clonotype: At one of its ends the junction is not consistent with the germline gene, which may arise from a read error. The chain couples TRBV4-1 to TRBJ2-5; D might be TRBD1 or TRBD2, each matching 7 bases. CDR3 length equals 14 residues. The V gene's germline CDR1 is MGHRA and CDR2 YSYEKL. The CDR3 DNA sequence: TGCGCCAGCAGCCCAGGGGGAGGGAAAGAGACCCGGTACTTC. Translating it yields CASSPGGGKETRYF.

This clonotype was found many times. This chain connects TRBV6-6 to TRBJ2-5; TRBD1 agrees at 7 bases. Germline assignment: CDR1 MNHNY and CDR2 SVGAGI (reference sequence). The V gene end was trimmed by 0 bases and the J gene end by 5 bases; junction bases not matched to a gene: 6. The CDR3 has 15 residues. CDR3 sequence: CASSYSKGRGETQYF. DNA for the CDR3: TGTGCCAGCAGTTACTCGAAAGGCAGGGGGGAGACCCAGTACTTC.

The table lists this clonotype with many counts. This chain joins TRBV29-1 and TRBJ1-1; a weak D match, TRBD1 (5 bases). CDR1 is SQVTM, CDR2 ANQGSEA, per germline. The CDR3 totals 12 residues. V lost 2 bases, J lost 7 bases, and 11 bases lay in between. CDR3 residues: CSVEWAGGEAFF. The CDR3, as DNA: TGCAGCGTTGAATGGGCGGGGGGTGAAGCTTTCTTT.

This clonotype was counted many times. For the CDR3, the DNA is TGCGCCAGCAGCTGGGAAGGGGGCACTGAAGCTTTCTTT. It codes for CASSWEGGTEAFF. The gene calls are TRBV5-1 and TRBJ1-1; perhaps TRBD1 as D (6 bases). V lost 3 bases to trimming and J lost 4 bases, with 10 bases between them. The CDR3 consists of 13 residues. Germline V gene sequence: CDR1 SGHRS, CDR2 YFSETQ.